This TCR beta chain was captured in a study of blood T cell repertoires in COVID-19. Study summary: The United States, Italy and Spain were the sources of the acute and convalescent COVID-19 samples. Sample material is recorded as cDNA or gDNA derived from T cells, B-cell-depleted T cells, or PBMCs.

In germline, CDR1 is SGHRS, CDR2 YFSETQ. The V gene end was trimmed by 3 bases and the J gene end by 0 bases; junction bases not matched to a gene: 6. This CDR3 has 17 residues. Original methodology: The authors estimated nucleated cell counts from reference gene primer amplification. The table came from immunoSEQ multiplex PCR; TCRdb's copy has only in-frame clones and leaves some out. V and J calls and clone size are those listed in that table; D and trimming were worked out from the DNA. The repertoire holds 150,000 or so clones, 75% to 90% seen once, with about 15% in the top ten. The specimen sequenced was peripheral blood. The receptor was derived from a woman aged 40 to 50 with acute or convalescent COVID-19. The chain joins TRBV5-1 to TRBJ1-6; 7 bases map to TRBD1. The CDR3 region has the DNA TGCGCCAGCAGCTCACAGGCAGGGGGCTCCTATAATTCACCCCTCCACTTT. Residues: CASSSQAGGSYNSPLHF.